The 27 T cell receptor beta chains below were found in one sample sequenced in a study of cytomegalovirus exposure and HLA in healthy donors. The PCR used 60 Vbeta and 13 Jbeta primers. The data were produced by immunoSEQ multiplex PCR, yet TCRdb's version contains in-frame clones alone and is incomplete. The sample holds 190,000 or so clones; 82% are singletons and the top ten take 5.5% to 7.5%. Specimen: PBMCs. The receptor set was obtained from a woman aged 50 to 60 in good health and CMV-seropositive.

V is TRBV7-9 and J is TRBJ2-5; 7 bases agree with TRBD1. Unmatched junction bases numbered 14, after V lost 3 bases and J lost 4 bases. The CDR3 has 17 amino acids. CDR1 SEHNR and CDR2 FQNEAQ come from the germline V gene (reference sequence). CDR3 nucleotides: TGTGCCAGCAGCTTCAGGACAGGATCGTTGTTGGGAGAGACCCAGTACTTC. This translates into CASSFRTGSLLGETQYF. The entire variable domain, with the rest obtained from reference TRBV7-9 and TRBJ2-5, is as follows: DTGVSQNPRHKITKRGQNVTFRCDPISEHNRLYWYRQTLGQGPEFLTYFQNEAQLEKSRLLSDRFSAERPKGSFSTLEIQRTEQGDSAMYLCASSFRTGSLLGETQYFGPGTRLLVL.

This sequence joins TRBV19 and TRBJ2-7; TRBD1 matches 9 bases. This CDR3 spans 12 amino acids. The V and J ends lost 4 bases and 6 bases, in that order; junction bases with no gene match: 1. CDR1 LNHDA and CDR2 SQIVND come from the germline V gene (reference sequence). The CDR3 DNA is TGTGCCAGTAGTAAGGACAGGGGCGAGCAGTACTTC. It encodes CASSKDRGEQYF.

The CDR3 region is CASSRRTSEETQYF. DNA of the CDR3: TGTGCCAGCTCACGCCGGACTAGCGAAGAGACCCAGTACTTC. The V call is TRBV18, the J call TRBJ2-5, with 9 nucleotides matching TRBD2. V was pared by 4 bases and J by 3 bases, with 3 bases of the junction left unmatched. The CDR3 sequence is 14 residues long. The germline V gene has CDR1 KGHSH and CDR2 LQKENI.

This chain uses TRBV7-2 with TRBJ2-7, with a tentative D call TRBD1 (6 bases). From germline, CDR1 is SGHTA and CDR2 FQGNSA. The CDR3 runs to 12 residues. The V end lost 6 bases, the J end lost 6 bases, and 12 bases lay between the germline ends. CDR3 sequence: CASSPTGTEQYF. CDR3 DNA sequence: TGTGCCAGCAGTCCCACAGGGACCGAGCAGTACTTC.

This rearrangement joins TRBV2 to TRBJ2-5; a possible D gene is TRBD2 (6 bases). The V gene's germline CDR1 is SNHLY and CDR2 FYNNEI. There are 14 residues in the CDR3. The V end lost 6 bases, the J end lost 11 bases, and 22 bases lay between the germline ends. The CDR3 is CASRGTGAVEEQYF. The CDR3 DNA is TGTGCCAGCAGGGGTACGGGAGCAGTGGAAGAGCAGTACTTC.

This clone is a singleton in its sample. The chain couples TRBV5-1 to TRBJ2-7, with TRBD2 matching 8 bases. The CDR3 loop spans 19 amino acids. V gave up 0 bases and J gave up 3 bases; unmatched junction bases: 17. Germline V CDR1 and CDR2: SGHRS, YFSETQ. In DNA form, the CDR3 reads TGCGCCAGCAGCTTGGCCACTTTTCCAGCGGGGGCCGACTTCTACGAGCAGTACTTC. Amino acids: CASSLATFPAGADFYEQYF.

This rearrangement joins TRBV5-6 to TRBJ2-3, with a tentative D call TRBD2 (6 bases). V was clipped by 9 bases and J by 1 base, with 12 bases between them. The germline V gene has CDR1 SGHDT and CDR2 YYEEEE. This CDR3 has 13 amino acids. Here the CDR3 reads CATGLAGTDTQYF. As DNA, the CDR3 is TGTGCCACCGGATTAGCGGGCACAGATACGCAGTATTTT.

This chain joins TRBV19 and TRBJ2-5; D may be TRBD2 (6 bases). The closer fit of TRBJ2-7 to the DNA end suggests the J call may be wrong. The CDR3 totals 17 residues. The V gene's germline CDR1 is LNHDA and CDR2 SQIVND (reference sequence). The DNA for the CDR3 is TGTGCCAGTAGTACTTTATTCCCCCCGGGACTCCTATACGAGCAGTACTTC. Protein sequence: CASSTLFPPGLLYEQYF.

In this sample, this clone turned up a few times. The chain couples TRBV10-1 to TRBJ2-7; 11 bases agree with TRBD1. This CDR3 comprises 13 residues. Germline CDR1 is WNHNN and CDR2 is SYGVQD (reference sequence). V gave up 10 bases and J gave up 9 bases; unmatched junction bases: 11. In DNA form, the CDR3 reads TGCGCCACCGCGGACAGGGGGCGCCTAGGGCAGTACTTC. Its translation is CATADRGRLGQYF.

V is TRBV9 and J is TRBJ2-7; D ambiguous. Per the germline V gene, CDR1 is SGDLS and CDR2 is YYNGEE. Trimming stripped 3 bases from V and 0 bases from J, with 10 bases between. CDR3 length: 14 amino acids. The CDR3 spells CASSAGDDSYEQYF. The CDR3 DNA is TGTGCCAGCAGCGCGGGTGATGACTCCTACGAGCAGTACTTC.

This clone was observed a single time. The chain has TRBV2 and TRBJ2-3, with 8 bases matching TRBD1. Per the germline V gene, CDR1 is SNHLY and CDR2 is FYNNEI. The CDR3 is 15 amino acids. With 4 bases clipped from V and 4 bases from J, the junction kept 7 bases outside the gene matches. CDR3 coding DNA: TGTGCCAGCAGTGGACAGGGGAATTACGCAGATACGCAGTATTTT. The encoded protein is CASSGQGNYADTQYF.

This sequence joins TRBV11-1 and TRBJ2-3, with 7 bases aligning to TRBD1. Trimming removed 1 base from V and 3 bases from J; junction bases left unmatched: 1. Germline CDR1 SGHAT, CDR2 FQDESV (reference sequence). CDR3 length: 14 residues. The CDR3 DNA sequence: TGTGCCAGCAGCTTAGGCAGGGGGACAGATACGCAGTATTTT. Encoded protein: CASSLGRGTDTQYF.

CDR3 DNA sequence: TGTGCCAGCAGCCGAGTCCAGACTAGGGGCGCGACGCAGTATTTT. This codes for CASSRVQTRGATQYF. The chain recombines TRBV28 with TRBJ2-3; D might be TRBD2 (6 bases). Trimming removed 6 bases at V and 9 bases at J, with 22 bases between. Germline V gene sequence: CDR1 MDHEN, CDR2 SYDVKM. The CDR3 loop spans 15 amino acids.

V gene TRBV28 combines with J gene TRBJ2-7, with 10 bases identical to TRBD1. Germline CDR1 is MDHEN and CDR2 is SYDVKM. Trimming at V came to 5 bases and at J to 2 bases, leaving 3 bases not matched to a gene. The CDR3 is 14 amino acids. The CDR3 region is CASSLGQGAYEQYF. The CDR3 coding sequence is TGTGCCAGCAGTCTCGGACAGGGGGCCTACGAGCAGTACTTC. Together with reference TRBV28 and TRBJ2-7, the CDR3 gives the full variable domain: DVKVTQSSRYLVKRTGEKVFLECVQDMDHENMFWYRQDPGLGLRLIYFSYDVKMKEKGDIPEGYSVSREKKERFSLILESASTNQTSMYLCASSLGQGAYEQYFGPGTRLTVT.

The gene calls are TRBV5-4 and TRBJ2-3; tentatively, D is TRBD2 (5 bases). The V gene's germline CDR1 is SGHNT and CDR2 YYREEE (reference sequence). The CDR3 has 15 amino acids. V lost 4 bases and J 1 base, leaving 13 bases between the germline ends. CDR3 amino acids: CASSHAGPGTDTQYF. In DNA, the CDR3 is TGTGCCAGCAGCCATGCGGGCCCTGGCACAGATACGCAGTATTTT.

V is TRBV20-1 and J is TRBJ2-7; unclear D gene. Looked up from germline, CDR1 is DFQATT and CDR2 is SNEGSKA (reference sequence). The length of the CDR3 is 11 residues. The V gene lost 1 base and the J gene lost 4 bases, with 5 bases spanning the gap. Written as DNA, the CDR3 is TGCAGTGCTAGAGTCCGGTACGAGCAGTACTTC. It codes for CSARVRYEQYF.

This sequence joins TRBV7-2 and TRBJ2-5; D is possibly TRBD1 (5 bases). CDR1 is SGHTA and CDR2 is FQGNSA in the germline V gene. This CDR3 is 14 amino acids long. Trimming removed 4 bases from V and 4 bases from J, with 13 bases in between. CDR3 loop: CASSYGRRGETQYF. CDR3 coding DNA: TGTGCCAGCAGCTACGGACGTAGGGGAGAGACCCAGTACTTC.

V and J are TRBV5-5 and TRBJ2-3; 7 bases line up with TRBD1. V dropped 2 bases and J dropped 3; count of bases not matched to a gene: 3. The CDR3 is made up of 14 amino acids. The germline V gene has CDR1 SGHKS and CDR2 YYEKEE (reference sequence). The CDR3 DNA is TGTGCCAGCAGCTTCGACAGGGTGACAGATACGCAGTATTTT. As protein: CASSFDRVTDTQYF.

The genes are TRBV29-1 and TRBJ2-1, with D tentatively TRBD1 (6 bases). The CDR3 covers 13 residues. V was trimmed by 6 bases and J by 3 bases, leaving 12 bases between them. In germline, CDR1 is SQVTM, CDR2 ANQGSEA. The CDR3 spells CSVSRQDYNEQFF. The CDR3, as DNA: TGCAGCGTCAGTCGACAGGACTACAATGAGCAGTTCTTC.

The chain is built from TRBV6-1 and TRBJ1-3; a weak D match, TRBD1 (5 bases). Germline-derived CDR1 and CDR2 are MNHNS and SASEGT. The CDR3 spans 16 residues. Trimming removed 2 bases at V and 0 bases at J, with 11 bases between. Here the CDR3 reads CASSEYGGGSGNTIYF. The CDR3 DNA sequence: TGTGCCAGCAGTGAATACGGGGGGGGCTCTGGAAACACCATATATTTT.

The chain recombines TRBV29-1 with TRBJ2-4; no firm D call. V lost 6 bases and J 4 bases, leaving 10 bases between the germline ends. This CDR3 is built from 12 residues. The germline V gene has CDR1 SQVTM and CDR2 ANQGSEA. The CDR3 region has the DNA TGCAGCGTCCAACCGGGTAAAAACATTCAGTACTTC. Residues: CSVQPGKNIQYF.

This clone was detected only a few times. V is TRBV23-1 and J is TRBJ1-5; 8 bases map to TRBD1. TRBV23-1 is treated as an ORF (open reading frame) with a function not yet certain. There are 21 residues in the CDR3. Germline trimming cut 0 bases from V and 5 bases from J; bases unmatched to any gene: 21. CDR3 sequence: CASSQSLEGTQEAGGDQPQHF. DNA of the CDR3: TGCGCCAGCAGTCAATCATTAGAGGGAACCCAAGAAGCAGGGGGCGATCAGCCCCAGCATTTT.

This chain uses TRBV7-3 with TRBJ2-2; a weak D match, TRBD2 (5 bases). The ends were cut back, 5 bases at V and 2 bases at J, with 12 bases in the middle. CDR1 is SGHTA and CDR2 is FQGTGA in the germline V gene. The CDR3 is 15 amino acids. The CDR3 here is CASSPLPGNTGELFF. CDR3 DNA: TGTGCCAGCAGCCCCTTACCGGGAAACACCGGGGAGCTGTTTTTT.

The chain has TRBV27 and TRBJ2-2; TRBD2 matches 9 bases. Losses at the gene ends were 0 bases for V and 6 bases for J; bases not matched to a gene: 2. This CDR3 is built from 15 residues. Germline-derived CDR1 and CDR2 are MNHEY and SMNVEV (reference sequence). CDR3 loop: CASSLSQRGAGELFF. CDR3 in DNA: TGTGCCAGCAGTTTATCGCAGCGGGGGGCCGGGGAGCTGTTTTTT.

The table lists this clone with a few counts. A junction end diverges from the germline sequence, so it may reflect a read error. V usage is TRBV11-3 and J usage is TRBJ2-6; maybe TRBD1 (6 bases). This CDR3 region has 16 residues. Germline V gene lookup returns CDR1 SGHNT and CDR2 YENEEA. CDR3 bases: TGTGCCAGCAGCTCACGCACAGGGTCCGGGGCCAACGGCCTGACTTTC. It encodes CASSSRTGSGANGLTF. Using reference TRBV11-3 and TRBJ2-6 for the parts outside the CDR3, the full variable domain is EAGVVQSPRYKIIEKKQPVAFWCNPISGHNTLYWYLQNLGQGPELLIRYENEEAVDDSQLPKDRFSAERLKGVDSTLKIQPAELGDSAVYLCASSSRTGSGANGLTFGAGSRLTVL.

The chain recombines TRBV5-1 with TRBJ1-1; D not resolved. The CDR3 runs to 13 residues. Per the germline V gene, CDR1 is SGHRS and CDR2 is YFSETQ. V shed 0 bases and J shed 3 bases, with 6 bases lying between them. The DNA for the CDR3 is TGCGCCAGCAGCTTGGTAGTGGACACTGAAGCTTTCTTT. Translation gives CASSLVVDTEAFF.

J is TRBJ2-5 and V is TRBV11-2, with a weak D call TRBD1 (6 bases). Between the trimmed V and J ends, which lost 6 bases and 4 bases, there was a span of 12 bases. Germline-derived CDR1 and CDR2 are SGHAT and FQNNGV. CDR3 length: 13 residues. Here the CDR3 DNA reads TGTGCCAGCAGGCGCCCGACAGGAGAGACCCAGTACTTC. Protein product: CASRRPTGETQYF.